One sample yielded the 23 T cell receptor beta chains listed below, sequenced in a study of Graves' ophthalmopathy and Graves' hyperthyroidism. The TCR beta CDR3 regions underwent amplification from RNA transcripts. HTBI-primed RT-PCR formed the first round, and a multiplex PCR formed the second. TCRdb called the multiplex PCR reads again in MiXCR, with one record for every CDR3 protein. Of approximately 480,000 distinct CDR3 sequences listed, roughly 14% are singletons. The sample taken for sequencing was blood. The origin of the receptors is a woman aged 25 to 39 with Graves' ophthalmopathy.

There are many counts of this clonotype. The chain carries TRBV12-3 or TRBV12-4 and TRBJ2-5; TRBD2 is a possible D gene (7 bases). The CDR3 has 14 amino acids. The V and J ends lost 4 bases and 5 bases respectively, with 14 bases between them. The CDR3 nucleotides read TGTGCCAGCAGTTCCGGGGGGCGCTTCGAGACCCAGTACTTC. It encodes CASSSGGRFETQYF.

Ten or more counts support this clonotype. This chain connects TRBV13 to TRBJ1-1; D is unclear. The V end lost 5 bases, the J end lost 4 bases, and 14 bases lay between the germline ends. Germline CDR1 reads PRHDT; CDR2 reads FYEKMQ (reference sequence). The length of the CDR3 is 14 residues. CDR3 DNA sequence: TGTGCCAGCAGCATCCACCGAGTTGGCACTGAAGCTTTCTTT. Its protein product is CASSIHRVGTEAFF.

On this clonotype: One end of the junction varies from germline; a read error may be responsible. The chain joins TRBV11-2 to TRBJ2-7; D ambiguous. The CDR3 contains 16 residues. Germline values: CDR1 SGHAT, CDR2 FQNNGV. CDR3 in amino acids: CVSSKLRPLHGREQYF. The DNA for the CDR3 is TGTGTCAGCAGCAAATTGAGACCCCTCCACGGGCGCGAGCAGTACTTC. The complete variable domain, with remaining parts taken from reference TRBV11-2 and TRBJ2-7, reads EAGVAQSPRYKIIEKRQSVAFWCNPISGHATLYWYQQILGQGPKLLIQFQNNGVVDDSQLPKDRFSAERLKGVDSTLKIQPAKLEDSAVYLCVSSKLRPLHGREQYFGPGTRLTVT.

This clonotype was found a few times. The V gene is TRBV4-1, the J gene TRBJ1-1; D remains unclear. Between the trimmed V and J ends, which lost 8 bases and 2 bases, there was a span of 12 bases. Germline V gives CDR1 MGHRA, CDR2 YSYEKL. The CDR3 consists of 13 residues. This chain's CDR3 is CASSRLVNTEAFF. In DNA form, the CDR3 reads TGCGCCAGCTCTAGACTCGTCAACACTGAAGCTTTCTTT.

The rearrangement links TRBV12-3 or TRBV12-4 to TRBJ1-2; a weak D match, TRBD1 (6 bases). The CDR3 sequence is 15 residues long. The V and J ends lost 4 bases and 4 bases respectively, with 16 bases between them. CDR3 nucleotides: TGTGCCAGCAGTTGGGGGGCGGGGGCAATCTATGGCTACACCTTC. Translation: CASSWGAGAIYGYTF.

This clonotype has at least ten counts. The V and J genes are TRBV12-3 or TRBV12-4 and TRBJ1-5; weak D call: TRBD1 (5 bases). This CDR3 contains 14 residues. Trimming pared 1 base from V and 7 bases from J, leaving 11 bases between. The CDR3 nucleotides are TGTGCCAGCAGTTTAGGGCAGGGCTACCAGCCCCAGCATTTT. It encodes CASSLGQGYQPQHF.

This clonotype has at least ten counts. V and J are TRBV19 and TRBJ1-1; D may be TRBD1 (5 bases). The germline V gene encodes CDR1 LNHDA and CDR2 SQIVND (reference sequence). With 7 bases removed from V and 4 bases from J, the gap between germline ends came to 19 bases. The CDR3 contains 15 residues. The CDR3 sequence: CASKAKGGASTEAFF. The DNA for the CDR3 is TGTGCCAGTAAAGCAAAGGGAGGGGCCAGCACTGAAGCTTTCTTT. Full variable domain (outside the CDR3, taken from reference TRBV19 and TRBJ1-1): DGGITQSPKYLFRKEGQNVTLSCEQNLNHDAMYWYRQDPGQGLRLIYYSQIVNDFQKGDIAEGYSVSREKKESFPLTVTSAQKNPTAFYLCASKAKGGASTEAFFGQGTRLTVV.

This clonotype was seen many times. This chain uses TRBV12-3 or TRBV12-4 with TRBJ2-5, with D perhaps TRBD1 (7 bases). Between the trimmed V and J ends, which lost 5 bases and 2 bases, there was a span of 12 bases. The CDR3 is 14 amino acids. Here the CDR3 reads CASSDAGGQETQYF. CDR3 sequence (DNA): TGTGCCAGCAGTGACGCAGGGGGGCAAGAGACCCAGTACTTC.

The chain is built from TRBV29-1 and TRBJ2-7; maybe TRBD1 (7 bases). The germline V gene encodes CDR1 SQVTM and CDR2 ANQGSEA. V lost 5 bases to trimming and J lost 3 bases, with 14 bases between them. CDR3 length: 13 residues. The DNA for the CDR3 is TGCAGCGTTTCCAGGGGGGCGGACTACGAGCAGTACTTC. This gives the protein CSVSRGADYEQYF.

This clonotype was detected many times. The rearrangement joins TRBV10-3 to TRBJ1-5; maybe TRBD1 (5 bases). Germline V gene data show CDR1 as ENHRY and CDR2 as SYGVKD. The V and J ends lost 3 bases and 6 bases respectively, with 12 bases between them. The CDR3 length is 14 residues. CDR3 DNA sequence: TGTGCCATCAGTGATAAGTGGGGCGCTCAGCCCCAGCATTTT. Protein product: CAISDKWGAQPQHF.

Ten or more counts support this clonotype. The V call is TRBV30, the J call TRBJ2-5, with TRBD1 matching 8 bases. After removal of 5 bases from V and 5 bases from J, the junction contained 4 bases not matched to a gene. This CDR3 contains 12 residues. Germline V gene data show CDR1 as GTSNPN and CDR2 as SVGIG (reference sequence). The CDR3 spells CAWRTGMETQYF. Here the CDR3 DNA reads TGTGCCTGGCGGACAGGGATGGAGACCCAGTACTTC.

This clonotype occurred many times. The V call is TRBV20-1, the J call TRBJ1-2, with TRBD1 as a possible D gene (5 bases). The CDR3 contains 12 residues. The V gene's germline CDR1 is DFQATT and CDR2 SNEGSKA (reference sequence). V lost 1 base and J lost 8, with 11 bases in between. CDR3 protein: CSARGGSGGYTF. Here the CDR3 DNA reads TGCAGTGCTAGAGGGGGGTCGGGGGGCTACACCTTC.

The V and J genes are TRBV7-8 and TRBJ1-5; tentatively, D is TRBD1 (6 bases). CDR1 and CDR2 (germline): SGHVS, FQNEAQ. The V gene lost 4 bases and the J gene lost 7 bases, with 23 bases spanning the gap. The length of the CDR3 is 17 residues. This chain's CDR3 is CASSSGYRGQKGQPQHF. In DNA, the CDR3 is TGTGCCAGCAGCTCGGGCTACCGGGGGCAAAAGGGGCAGCCCCAGCATTTT.

This chain links TRBV6-1 with TRBJ2-2; D may be TRBD2 (6 bases). CDR3 length: 14 amino acids. Germline CDR1 MNHNS, CDR2 SASEGT. The germline V and J ends were trimmed by 2 bases and 7 bases, with 11 bases remaining between them. This CDR3 reads CASSELGEVGELFF. In nucleotides, the CDR3 is TGTGCCAGCAGTGAATTGGGGGAGGTCGGGGAGCTGTTTTTT.

The sample holds many counts of this clonotype. The chain couples TRBV6-5 to TRBJ1-5; D may be TRBD1 (6 bases). CDR1 and CDR2 (germline): MNHEY, SVGAGI. The CDR3 is 14 residues long. Trimming pared 4 bases from V and 0 bases from J, leaving 7 bases between. The CDR3 loop is CASSWTASNQPQHF. The CDR3 DNA follows: TGTGCCAGCAGTTGGACAGCTAGCAATCAGCCCCAGCATTTT.

As regards this clonotype: This may stem from a read error, because a much larger clone lies one nucleotide away. The chain recombines TRBV6-5 with TRBJ2-7, with D hard to call. The germline CDR1 and CDR2 sequences are MNHEY and SVGAGI. The CDR3 is made up of 12 amino acids. Trimming took 4 bases from V and 3 from J, leaving 7 bases between them. The DNA of the CDR3 is TGTGCCAGCAGTTCCGCCCTCTACGAGCAGTACTTC. As protein: CASSSALYEQYF.

This clonotype was recorded many times. The rearrangement joins TRBV12-3 or TRBV12-4 to TRBJ2-7, with D unresolved. The CDR3 loop spans 13 amino acids. The V gene lost 5 bases and the J gene lost 7 bases, with 15 bases spanning the gap. CDR3 DNA sequence: TGTGCCAGCAGTGACGGGCTGCGAGGTGAGCAGTACTTC. This gives the protein CASSDGLRGEQYF.

This clonotype has a handful of counts. It differs at one base from a far larger clone, so likely a read error. The chain couples TRBV7-9 to TRBJ2-6; D is undetermined. The CDR3 has 12 amino acids. Germline assignment: CDR1 SEHNR and CDR2 FQNEAQ (reference sequence). Trimming took 3 bases from V and 3 from J, leaving 0 bases between them. CDR3 bases: TGTGCCAGCAGCTTTGGGGCCAACGTCCTGACTTTC. It translates to CASSFGANVLTF.

In its sample, this clonotype was seen many times. The chain recombines TRBV7-2 with TRBJ2-7; tentative D call: TRBD2 (5 bases). Germline-derived CDR1 and CDR2 are SGHTA and FQGNSA. Trimming took 0 bases from V and 4 from J, leaving 13 bases between them. This CDR3 is 15 amino acids long. CDR3 loop: CASSLAERSPYEQYF. CDR3 nucleotide sequence: TGTGCCAGCAGCTTAGCCGAGCGGTCCCCGTACGAGCAGTACTTC.

Concerning this clonotype itself: A much larger clone is a single base away; this may be a read error. V is TRBV12-3 or TRBV12-4 and J is TRBJ1-5; no clear D. There are 12 residues in the CDR3. CDR3 nucleotides: TGTGCCAGCAGTGGCGACCGGCAGCCCCGGCATTTT. Amino acids: CASSGDRQPRHF.

This clonotype has more than one count but fewer than ten. This sequence joins TRBV20-1 and TRBJ2-7; TRBD2 agrees at 13 bases. Germline lookup yields CDR1 DFQATT and CDR2 SNEGSKA (reference sequence). The J segment lost 4 bases and the V segment lost 0 bases, leaving 12 bases of the junction unmatched. This CDR3 is 18 amino acids long. Written as DNA, the CDR3 is TGCAGTGCTAGAGATGGGGGGACTAGCGGGGTGTCCCGTTACGAGCAGTACTTC. Encoded protein: CSARDGGTSGVSRYEQYF.

For this clonotype: A junction end diverges from the germline sequence, so it may reflect a read error. The CDR3 loop reads CASSLGSRYLNTEACF. CDR3 coding DNA: TGTGCCAGCAGCTTAGGTTCCCGTTACCTGAACACTGAAGCTTGCTTT. The chain links TRBV11-1 to TRBJ1-1; D is unclear. This CDR3 has 16 residues. Germline lookup yields CDR1 SGHAT and CDR2 FQDESV (reference sequence). The whole variable domain, filled in from reference TRBV11-1 and TRBJ1-1, reads EAEVAQSPRYKITEKSQAVAFWCDPISGHATLYWYRQILGQGPELLVQFQDESVVDDSQLPKDRFSAERLKGVDSTLKIQPAELGDSAMYLCASSLGSRYLNTEACFGQGTRLTVV.

This clonotype was seen at least ten times. The chain is built from TRBV7-2 and TRBJ2-5; TRBD2 aligns across 8 bases. CDR3 length: 15 residues. Trimming removed 2 bases from V and 4 bases from J; junction bases left unmatched: 6. Germline CDR1 is SGHTA and CDR2 is FQGNSA. Here the CDR3 reads CASSLRGLAGETQYF. As DNA, the CDR3 is TGTGCCAGCAGCTTAAGGGGTCTAGCGGGAGAGACCCAGTACTTC.